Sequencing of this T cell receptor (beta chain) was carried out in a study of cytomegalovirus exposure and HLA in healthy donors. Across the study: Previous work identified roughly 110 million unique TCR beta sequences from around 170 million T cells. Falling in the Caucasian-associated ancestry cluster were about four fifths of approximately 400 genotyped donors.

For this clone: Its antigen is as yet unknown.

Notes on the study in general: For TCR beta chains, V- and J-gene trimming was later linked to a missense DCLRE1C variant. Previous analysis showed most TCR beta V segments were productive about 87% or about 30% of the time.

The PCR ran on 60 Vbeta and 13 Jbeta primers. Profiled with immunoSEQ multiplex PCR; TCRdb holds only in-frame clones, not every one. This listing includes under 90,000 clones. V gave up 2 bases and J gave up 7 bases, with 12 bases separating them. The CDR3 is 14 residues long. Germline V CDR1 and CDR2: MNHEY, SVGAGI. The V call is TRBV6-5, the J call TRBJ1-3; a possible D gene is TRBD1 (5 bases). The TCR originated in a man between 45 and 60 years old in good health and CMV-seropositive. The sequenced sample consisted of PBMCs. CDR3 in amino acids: CASSYGGGSNTIYF. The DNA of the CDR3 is TGTGCCAGCAGTTACGGCGGGGGGAGTAACACCATATATTTT.